A selection of T cell receptor beta chains follows, all from one sample in a study of blood T cell repertoires in COVID-19. Here immunoSEQ multiplex PCR was the method, and the copy in TCRdb shows in-frame clones only, minus some. The sample records more than 95,000 clones, more than 75% being singletons. Sequencing input: peripheral blood. These receptors originate from a man over 45 with acute or convalescent COVID-19. Both conserved end residues are part of each CDR3. The order of the fields is clone size, J gene, D gene, V gene, CDR3 DNA, CDR3 protein. D genes are given only for firm matches. Clone sizes are given selectively: once, few, many, or a class where the clone is expanded.

>NA|TRBJ2-1|TRBD1|TRBV7-9
TGTGCCAGCAGCCGCGGGACAGGGGGCGATGAGCAGTTCTTC
CASSRGTGGDEQFF
>NA|TRBJ1-1|NA|TRBV5-6
TGTGCCAGCAGCCTCACCCCCCAGGCGAACACTGAAGCTTTCTTT
CASSLTPQANTEAFF
>NA|TRBJ1-2|NA|TRBV6-5
TGTGCCAGCAGTTACAGGCAGGGCTATGGCTACACCTTC
CASSYRQGYGYTF
>NA|TRBJ2-3|NA|TRBV9
TGTGCCAGCAGCGTAGGACCGGGAGCTGGCACAGATACGCAGTATTTT
CASSVGPGAGTDTQYF
>NA|TRBJ1-2|TRBD1|TRBV11-2
TGTGCCAGCAGCTTATCAGGGGACAGACTATATGGCTACACCTTC
CASSLSGDRLYGYTF
>NA|TRBJ2-7|NA|TRBV5-8
TGTGCCAGCAGCTTGGTTTCGACAGTATTCGACGAGCAGTACTTC
CASSLVSTVFDEQYF
>NA|TRBJ1-3|NA|TRBV3-1/TRBV3-2
TGTGCCAGCAGCCCGACCGCAGGGACTGGAAACACCATATATTTT
CASSPTAGTGNTIYF
>NA|TRBJ2-2|NA|TRBV19
TGTGCCAGTATCGAGCGGAACACCGGGGAGCTGTTTTTT
CASIERNTGELFF
>NA|TRBJ1-2|NA|TRBV6-6
TGTGCCAGCAGCCGCGACAGCAACTATGGCTACACCTTC
CASSRDSNYGYTF
>NA|TRBJ2-7|NA|TRBV3-1/TRBV3-2
TGTGCCAGCAGCCAAGAATCCAGGGTCTCCTACGAGCAGTACTTC
CASSQESRVSYEQYF
>NA|TRBJ2-4|TRBD2|TRBV11-2
TGTGCCAGCAGCCCCTGGCTAGCGGGAGGGCCCTTAACCAAAAACATTCAGTACTTC
CASSPWLAGGPLTKNIQYF
>NA|TRBJ2-3|TRBD2|TRBV15
TGTGCCACCAGCGTCTTAGCTGGGACTATCCGCACAGATACGCAGTATTTT
CATSVLAGTIRTDTQYF
>NA|TRBJ1-1|TRBD1|TRBV12-5
TGTGCTAGTGGTTCCGGGACAGGGTTCACTGAAGCTTTCTTT
CASGSGTGFTEAFF
>NA|TRBJ2-5|TRBD2|TRBV5-8
TGTGCCAGCAGCTTGGCCGGGAGGGGGGGAGAGACCCAGTACTTC
CASSLAGRGGETQYF
>NA|TRBJ2-1|NA|TRBV18
TGTGCCAGCTCACCCATAGACAGCTACTCCTACAATGAGCAGTTCTTC
CASSPIDSYSYNEQFF
>once|TRBJ2-3|TRBD2|TRBV5-1
TGCGCCAGCAGCTTGGAAGGACTAGCGGGAGGTGGGGCAACAGATACGCAGTATTTT
CASSLEGLAGGGATDTQYF
>NA|TRBJ2-2|TRBD2|TRBV28
TGTGCCAGCAGTCTCGGACTAGCGGGAGGAGTAAACACCGGGGAGCTGTTTTTT
CASSLGLAGGVNTGELFF
>once|TRBJ1-4|NA|TRBV5-5
TGTGCCAGCAGCTTTATGGTAGGGGCACGGGAAAAACTGTTTTTT
CASSFMVGAREKLFF
>NA|TRBJ1-4|TRBD1|TRBV11-3
TGTGCCAGCAGCTTCGGTGGGACAGATGAAAAACTGTTTTTT
CASSFGGTDEKLFF
>NA|TRBJ1-1|NA|TRBV18
TGTGCCAGCTCACCGGACAGTGGCGCTTTCTTT
CASSPDSGAFF
>NA|TRBJ1-1|TRBD1|TRBV7-2
TGTGCCAGCAGCTTGGGACAGGCGAACACTGAAGCTTTCTTT
CASSLGQANTEAFF
>NA|TRBJ1-6|TRBD1|TRBV10-1
TGCGCCAGCAAATCTAACAGGGGGAATTCACCCCTCCACTTT
CASKSNRGNSPLHF
>once|TRBJ1-2|NA|TRBV27
TGTGCCAGCAGTCCCGGGGATGGACAGAACTTCTATGGCTACACCTTC
CASSPGDGQNFYGYTF
>NA|TRBJ2-5|NA|TRBV6-6
TGTGCCAGCAGTTACCGGGACACACAAGAGACCCAGTACTTC
CASSYRDTQETQYF
>NA|TRBJ2-7|NA|TRBV28
TGTGCCAGCAGTGGGGGGTACCCCTACGAGCAGTACTTC
CASSGGYPYEQYF
>NA|TRBJ2-2|TRBD1|TRBV4-1
TGCGCCAGCAGCCAACTGGGGACAGGGTATAACACCGGGGAGCTGTTTTTT
CASSQLGTGYNTGELFF
>NA|TRBJ1-6|NA|TRBV9
TGTGCCAGCAGCCCCCCAGGCGCCTATAATTCACCCCTCCACTTT
CASSPPGAYNSPLHF
>NA|TRBJ1-1|TRBD1|TRBV27
TGTGCCAGCACCGAGACACAGGGGGTGAACACTGAAGCTTTCTTT
CASTETQGVNTEAFF
>NA|TRBJ2-1|NA|TRBV9
TGTGCCAGCAGGAGAGGGCAGGGGAGTAATGAGCAGTTCTTC
CASRRGQGSNEQFF
>NA|TRBJ1-1|NA|TRBV5-4
TGTGCCAGCAGCTCCCTACTGAACACTGAAGCTTTCTTT
CASSSLLNTEAFF
>NA|TRBJ2-5|TRBD2|TRBV5-1
TGCGCCAGCAGCCCAGGACTAGCGGGATATCAAGAGACCCAGTACTTC
CASSPGLAGYQETQYF
>NA|TRBJ2-7|NA|TRBV9
TGTGCCAGCAGCGTAGGAGCCCGATACGAGCAGTACTTC
CASSVGARYEQYF
>NA|TRBJ2-7|TRBD1|TRBV7-2
TGTGCCAGCAGCTTAGCGTTCGGGACAGGGAGCTACGAGCAGTACTTC
CASSLAFGTGSYEQYF